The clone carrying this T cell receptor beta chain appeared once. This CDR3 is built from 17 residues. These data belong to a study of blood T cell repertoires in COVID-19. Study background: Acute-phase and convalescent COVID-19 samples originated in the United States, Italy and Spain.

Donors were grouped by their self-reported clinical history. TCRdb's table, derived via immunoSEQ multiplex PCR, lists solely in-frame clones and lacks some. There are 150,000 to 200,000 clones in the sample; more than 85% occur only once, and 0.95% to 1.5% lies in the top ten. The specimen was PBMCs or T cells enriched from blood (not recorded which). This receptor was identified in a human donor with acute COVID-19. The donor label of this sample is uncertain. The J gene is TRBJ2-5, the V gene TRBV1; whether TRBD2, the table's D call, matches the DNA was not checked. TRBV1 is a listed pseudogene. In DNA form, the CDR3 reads TGCACCAGCAGCCCCCCGTGCCCCGGGGGGCGGTGGGAGACCCAGTACTTC. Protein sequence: CTSSPPCPGGRWETQYF.